This record covers a single TCR beta chain. Generated by immunoSEQ multiplex PCR, the TCRdb table keeps only in-frame clones and is missing some. Altogether tens of thousands of clones are present, 91% being singletons, with the ten largest covering about 2.4%. This entry belongs to a study of OX40 agonist ivuxolimab in advanced cancers. There are 12 residues in the CDR3. Trimming cost V 4 bases and J 7 bases, with 10 bases left between them. The V gene's germline CDR1 is ENHRY and CDR2 SYGVKD. Blood specimens came from baseline, cycle 4 day 1, and cycle 7 day 1. Sample: CD4+ or CD8+ T cells sorted from blood, taken in a trial of the OX40 agonist ivuxolimab. The sequence was collected from an adult with an advanced solid tumor such as melanoma, head and neck, liver or kidney cancer. V usage is TRBV10-3 and J usage is TRBJ1-1; D is unresolved. The CDR3 loop is CAISGLADEAFF. The CDR3, as DNA: TGTGCCATCAGTGGTTTGGCAGATGAAGCTTTCTTT.